This T cell receptor (beta chain) was obtained from a study of T-cell reconstitution after alpha-beta-depleted transplantation in children. The TCRbeta library was prepared with unique molecular identifiers. One entry per CDR3 protein, called by TCRdb with MiXCR from the PCR reads. The sample yields fewer than 500,000 distinct CDR3 sequences, over 40% seen once. The CDR3 spans 15 residues. With 5 bases clipped from V and 4 bases from J, the junction kept 7 bases outside the gene matches. Germline V gene lookup returns CDR1 LNHNV and CDR2 YYDKDF (reference sequence). The TCR comes from a girl aged 2 to 10 with aplastic anemia, due to receive a stem cell transplant. The chain carries TRBV15 and TRBJ2-1, with TRBD2 matching 8 bases. The sequencing here drew on PBMCs, taken before TCRalphabeta/CD19-depleted stem cell transplant. In DNA form, the CDR3 reads TGTGCCACCAGCGGTAGCGGGGACGGGTACAATGAGCAGTTCTTC. The encoded protein is CATSGSGDGYNEQFF.